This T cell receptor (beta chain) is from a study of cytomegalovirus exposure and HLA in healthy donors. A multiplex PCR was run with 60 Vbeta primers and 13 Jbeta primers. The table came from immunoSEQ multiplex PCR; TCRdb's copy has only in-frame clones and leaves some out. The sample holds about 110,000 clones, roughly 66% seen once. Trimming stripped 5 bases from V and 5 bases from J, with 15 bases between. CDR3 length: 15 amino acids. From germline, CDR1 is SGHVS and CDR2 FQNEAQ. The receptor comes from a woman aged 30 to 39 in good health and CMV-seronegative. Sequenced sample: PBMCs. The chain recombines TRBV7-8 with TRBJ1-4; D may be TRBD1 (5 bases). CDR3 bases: TGTGCCAGCAGCCGCCGGGGGGGACCAAATGAAAAACTGTTTTTT. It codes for CASSRRGGPNEKLFF.